The clone carrying this T cell receptor beta chain was found many times. Its target is unknown. The sample comes from a study of T-cell reconstitution after alpha-beta-depleted transplantation in children. Broader study findings: Newly produced T cells mostly accounted for T-cell counts and diversity one year post-transplant. Several hundred rapidly expanded clones from non-depleted graft cells reportedly supplied alpha-beta T cells about two months post-transplant. Recipient T cells and thymic progenitors that survived gave rise to the high TCRbeta diversity observed at day 60 in some patients.

The authors prepared the TCRbeta library with unique molecular identifiers. TCRdb re-analysed the PCR reads in MiXCR, keeping a single row per CDR3 protein. The repertoire consists of 700,000 or so distinct CDR3 sequences, with around 13% occurring once and the leading ten covering 0.65% to 0.9%. The CDR3 length is 15 residues. The V gene's germline CDR1 is SGHKS and CDR2 YYEKEE (reference sequence). V gave up 3 bases and J gave up 1 base, with 13 bases separating them. The material was PBMCs, obtained before TCRalphabeta/CD19-depleted stem cell transplant. The sequence was collected from a girl aged 2-15 years with congenital amegakaryocytic thrombocytopenia, due to receive a stem cell transplant. The chain employs TRBV5-5 and TRBJ1-1; D unclear. CDR3 bases: TGTGCCAGCAGCTACCAGACCCTGGGGAACACTGAAGCTTTCTTT. Translation: CASSYQTLGNTEAFF.